The next 16 T cell receptor beta chains were all read from a single sample in a study of blood T cell repertoires in COVID-19. Generated by immunoSEQ multiplex PCR, the TCRdb table keeps only in-frame clones and is missing some. The sample yields 250,000 or so clones, about 80% seen once. Sequences were obtained from PBMCs or T cells enriched from blood (not recorded which). All receptors come from a woman aged 40 to 55 who had been exposed to COVID-19.

The chain carries TRBV4-1 and TRBJ1-2; D is unclear. The CDR3 runs 15 residues. Germline V gene data show CDR1 as MGHRA and CDR2 as YSYEKL. V was trimmed by 0 bases and J by 7 bases, leaving 15 bases between them. CDR3 loop: CASSQDWAPAVGYTF. The CDR3, as DNA: TGCGCCAGCAGCCAAGATTGGGCGCCGGCTGTTGGCTACACCTTC.

The chain links TRBV5-1 to TRBJ2-3; 8 bases are a match to TRBD2. Germline-derived CDR1 and CDR2 are SGHRS and YFSETQ. This CDR3 has 16 amino acids. J lost 5 bases, V lost 0 bases, and 8 bases had no gene match. For the CDR3, the DNA is TGCGCCAGCAGCTTGGTTGGCGGGGGGTCCGGAGATACGCAGTATTTT. This encodes CASSLVGGGSGDTQYF.

This clone was picked up one time. The chain links TRBV2 to TRBJ1-4, with a possible D match to TRBD1 (6 bases). Germline lookup yields CDR1 SNHLY and CDR2 FYNNEI. Trimming removed 4 bases at V and 5 bases at J, with 8 bases between. This CDR3 is 13 amino acids long. The CDR3 DNA reads TGTGCCAGCAGTGGCAGGGGAAATGAAAAACTGTTTTTT. Translating it yields CASSGRGNEKLFF.

This rearrangement joins TRBV5-6 to TRBJ2-5; weak D call: TRBD2 (5 bases). CDR1 is SGHDT, CDR2 YYEEEE, per germline. The germline V and J ends were trimmed by 2 bases and 5 bases, with 13 bases remaining between them. The CDR3 is 14 residues long. CDR3 DNA: TGTGCCAGCAGCTTTAAGGCTAGCTCCGAGACCCAGTACTTC. Translating gives CASSFKASSETQYF.

V and J are TRBV19 and TRBJ1-6; 9 bases are a match to TRBD1. Germline V gives CDR1 LNHDA, CDR2 SQIVND (reference sequence). The CDR3 loop spans 15 amino acids. After removal of 7 bases from V and 6 bases from J, the junction contained 7 bases not matched to a gene. The CDR3 region is CASNTQGASNSPLHF. CDR3 nucleotides: TGTGCCAGTAACACACAGGGGGCTAGTAATTCACCCCTCCACTTT.

V and J are TRBV11-2 and TRBJ1-5, with 8 nucleotides matching TRBD1. This CDR3 comprises 14 residues. The J segment lost 4 bases and the V segment lost 3 bases, leaving 2 bases of the junction unmatched. Germline lookup yields CDR1 SGHAT and CDR2 FQNNGV. The CDR3: CASSFDRGNQPQHF. The CDR3 nucleotides are TGTGCCAGCAGCTTCGACAGGGGAAATCAGCCCCAGCATTTT.

The J gene is TRBJ1-1, the V gene TRBV5-4; TRBD1 matches 10 bases. The J segment lost 2 bases and the V segment lost 4 bases, leaving 5 bases of the junction unmatched. The CDR3 is made up of 15 amino acids. Germline assignment: CDR1 SGHNT and CDR2 YYREEE (reference sequence). Here the CDR3 DNA reads TGTGCCAGCAGCGCTCGGGACAGGGGTAACACTGAAGCTTTCTTT. Translating it yields CASSARDRGNTEAFF. Drawing the rest from reference TRBV5-4 and TRBJ1-1, the complete variable domain is ETGVTQSPTHLIKTRGQQVTLRCSSQSGHNTVSWYQQALGQGPQFIFQYYREEENGRGNFPPRFSGLQFPNYSSELNVNALELDDSALYLCASSARDRGNTEAFFGQGTRLTVV.

The chain is built from TRBV2 and TRBJ1-5; 7 bases match TRBD1. Unmatched junction bases numbered 5, after V lost 4 bases and J lost 5 bases. This CDR3 has 14 amino acids. The germline gives CDR1 SNHLY, CDR2 FYNNEI. In DNA, the CDR3 is TGTGCCAGCAGTGGACAGGGAAGGGATCAGCCCCAGCATTTT. Residues: CASSGQGRDQPQHF.

The chain joins TRBV6-4 to TRBJ1-1; a weak D match, TRBD1 (6 bases). Germline V lookup: CDR1 MRHNA, CDR2 SNTAGT. This CDR3 contains 14 residues. V lost 5 bases, J lost 1 base, and 11 bases lay in between. CDR3 in amino acids: CASSSGQPNTEAFF. CDR3 coding DNA: TGTGCCAGCAGTTCCGGACAGCCGAACACTGAAGCTTTCTTT.

The chain is built from TRBV7-3 and TRBJ2-1; 13 bases line up with TRBD2. The CDR3 length is 16 residues. V shed 3 bases and J 6 bases; nucleotides not matched to a gene: 5. CDR1 is SGHTA and CDR2 is FQGTGA in the germline V gene. DNA of the CDR3: TGTGCCAGCAGCTTGCGACTAGCGGGGGGCGGCAATGAGCAGTTCTTC. Amino acid sequence: CASSLRLAGGGNEQFF.

The CDR3 spells CASSFQSQGVNEQFF. The CDR3 bases are TGTGCCAGCAGCTTCCAATCGCAGGGGGTTAATGAGCAGTTCTTC. V and J are TRBV7-3 and TRBJ2-1, with 7 bases aligning to TRBD1. This CDR3 contains 15 residues. V dropped 3 bases and J dropped 7; count of bases not matched to a gene: 9. Looked up from germline, CDR1 is SGHTA and CDR2 is FQGTGA.

The chain combines TRBV21-1 with TRBJ2-3; the table's D call, TRBD2, was not checked against the DNA. TRBV21-1 is listed as a pseudogene. The CDR3 has 16 amino acids. The CDR3 spells CASSKGCGGMTDTQYF. The CDR3 DNA is TGTGCCAGCAGCAAAGGTTGCGGGGGGATGACAGATACGCAGTATTTT.

The chain has TRBV7-3 and TRBJ2-3, with TRBD2 identical over 8 bases. Germline V gives CDR1 SGHTA, CDR2 FQGTGA. After removal of 6 bases from V and 4 bases from J, the junction contained 9 bases not matched to a gene. This CDR3 has 15 residues. The CDR3 loop is CASSTNGGASDTQYF. The CDR3 nucleotides read TGTGCCAGCAGTACCAACGGGGGGGCATCAGATACGCAGTATTTT.

This clone was detected once. The V call is TRBV7-8, the J call TRBJ1-1; D unresolved. V lost 5 bases to trimming and J lost 4 bases, with 11 bases between them. Germline lookup yields CDR1 SGHVS and CDR2 FQNEAQ. The CDR3 runs to 13 residues. The CDR3 is CASSLPLATEAFF. In DNA form, the CDR3 reads TGTGCCAGCAGCCTCCCCCTGGCCACTGAAGCTTTCTTT.

The chain joins TRBV5-4 to TRBJ2-1; TRBD2 matches 8 bases. Germline CDR1 and CDR2: SGHNT and YYREEE (reference sequence). V shed 1 base, J shed 8 bases, and the junction held 8 bases outside the gene matches. CDR3 length: 15 amino acids. In nucleotides, the CDR3 is TGTGCCAGCAGCTTGAGCGGGGGTAGTCCCGATGAGCAGTTCTTC. Translating gives CASSLSGGSPDEQFF.

This clone was picked up a small number of times. This chain links TRBV2 with TRBJ1-2; 9 bases match TRBD1. Germline CDR1 and CDR2: SNHLY and FYNNEI. The CDR3 runs to 14 residues. Trimming took 6 bases from V and 5 from J; bases not matched to a gene: 7. The CDR3 bases are TGTGCCAGCAGACCCGCCGGGACAGGGTATGGCTACACCTTC. Translation: CASRPAGTGYGYTF.